This T cell receptor delta chain was identified during a study of gammadelta T cells in human blood. A remark on this clone: This likely reflects a read error, since a far larger clone is one base away.

TCRdb re-called clones from the RT-PCR reads via CATT. This sample has more than 750 delta-chain clones, with 45% to 60% found just once. The CDR3 loop spans 14 amino acids. CDR1 and CDR2 from the germline V gene are GEAIGNYY and EKD. J lost 2 bases, V lost 2 bases, and 3 bases had no gene match. This rearrangement joins TRDV2 to TRDJ1; 8 bases line up with TRDD3. The sequenced sample consisted of Vgamma9Vdelta2 gamma-delta T cells from cord blood. This TCR was recovered from a newborn. The CDR3 coding sequence is TGTGCCTGTGACAGGGGATACCAGACCGATAAACTCATCTTT. It specifies CACDRGYQTDKLIF.